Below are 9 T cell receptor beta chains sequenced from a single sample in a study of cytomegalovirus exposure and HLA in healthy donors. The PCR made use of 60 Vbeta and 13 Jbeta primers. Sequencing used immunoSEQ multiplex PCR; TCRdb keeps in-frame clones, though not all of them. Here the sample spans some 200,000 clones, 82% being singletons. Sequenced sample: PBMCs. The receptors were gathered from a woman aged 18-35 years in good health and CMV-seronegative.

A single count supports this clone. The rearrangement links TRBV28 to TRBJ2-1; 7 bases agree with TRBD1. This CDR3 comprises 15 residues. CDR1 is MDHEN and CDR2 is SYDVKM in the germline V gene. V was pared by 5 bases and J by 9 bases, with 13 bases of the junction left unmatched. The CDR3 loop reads CASSMRDSFLGEQFF. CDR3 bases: TGTGCCAGCAGTATGAGGGACAGTTTCCTAGGTGAGCAGTTCTTC.

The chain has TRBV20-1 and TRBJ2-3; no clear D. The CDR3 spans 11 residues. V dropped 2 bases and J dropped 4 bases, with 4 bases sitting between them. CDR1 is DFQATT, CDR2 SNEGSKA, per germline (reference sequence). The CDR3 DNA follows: TGCAGTGCTAGAACTCCAGATACGCAGTATTTT. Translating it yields CSARTPDTQYF.

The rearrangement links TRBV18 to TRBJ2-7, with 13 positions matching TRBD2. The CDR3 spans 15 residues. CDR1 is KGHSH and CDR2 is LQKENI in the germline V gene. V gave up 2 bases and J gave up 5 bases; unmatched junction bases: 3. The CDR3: CASSPGLAGVHEQYF. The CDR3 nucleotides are TGTGCCAGCTCACCAGGACTAGCGGGAGTCCACGAGCAGTACTTC. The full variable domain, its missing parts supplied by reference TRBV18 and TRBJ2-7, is NAGVMQNPRHLVRRRGQEARLRCSPMKGHSHVYWYRQLPEEGLKFMVYLQKENIIDESGMPKERFSAEFPKEGPSILRIQQVVRGDSAAYFCASSPGLAGVHEQYFGPGTRLTVT.

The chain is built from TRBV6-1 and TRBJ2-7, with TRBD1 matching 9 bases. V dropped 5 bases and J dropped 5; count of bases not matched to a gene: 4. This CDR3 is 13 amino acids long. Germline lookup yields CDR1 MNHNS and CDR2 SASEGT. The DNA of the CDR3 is TGTGCCAGCAGTAGTACAGGGGGCGACGAGCAGTACTTC. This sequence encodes CASSSTGGDEQYF.

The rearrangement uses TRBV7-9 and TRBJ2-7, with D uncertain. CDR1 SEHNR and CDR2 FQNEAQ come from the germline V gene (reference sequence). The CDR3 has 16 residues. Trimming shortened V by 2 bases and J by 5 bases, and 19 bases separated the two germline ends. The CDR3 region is CASSLTFTSGAHEQYF. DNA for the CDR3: TGTGCCAGCAGCTTAACGTTCACGTCAGGTGCCCACGAGCAGTACTTC. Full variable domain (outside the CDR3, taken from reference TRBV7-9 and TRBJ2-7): DTGVSQNPRHKITKRGQNVTFRCDPISEHNRLYWYRQTLGQGPEFLTYFQNEAQLEKSRLLSDRFSAERPKGSFSTLEIQRTEQGDSAMYLCASSLTFTSGAHEQYFGPGTRLTVT.

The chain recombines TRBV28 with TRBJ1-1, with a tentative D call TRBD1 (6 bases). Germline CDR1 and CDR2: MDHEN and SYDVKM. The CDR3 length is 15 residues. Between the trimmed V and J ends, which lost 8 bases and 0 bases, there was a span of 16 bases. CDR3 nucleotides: TGTGCCAGCGCTCTCACAGGGACTATGAACACTGAAGCTTTCTTT. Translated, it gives CASALTGTMNTEAFF.

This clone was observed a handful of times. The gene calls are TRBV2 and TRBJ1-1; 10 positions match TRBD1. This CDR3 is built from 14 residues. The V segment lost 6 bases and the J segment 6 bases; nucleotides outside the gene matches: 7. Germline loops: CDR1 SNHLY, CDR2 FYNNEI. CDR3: CASRLTGGNAEAFF. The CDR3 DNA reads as TGTGCCAGCAGATTGACAGGGGGCAATGCTGAAGCTTTCTTT.

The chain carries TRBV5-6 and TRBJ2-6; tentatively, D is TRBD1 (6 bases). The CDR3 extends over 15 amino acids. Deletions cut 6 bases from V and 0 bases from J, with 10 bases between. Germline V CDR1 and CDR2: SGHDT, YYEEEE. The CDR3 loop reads CASIEQGSGANVLTF. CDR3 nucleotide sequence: TGTGCCAGCATCGAACAGGGCTCTGGGGCCAACGTCCTGACTTTC. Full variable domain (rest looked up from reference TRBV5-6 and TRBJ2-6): DAGVTQSPTHLIKTRGQQVTLRCSPKSGHDTVSWYQQALGQGPQFIFQYYEEEERQRGNFPDRFSGHQFPNYSSELNVNALLLGDSALYLCASIEQGSGANVLTFGAGSRLTVL.

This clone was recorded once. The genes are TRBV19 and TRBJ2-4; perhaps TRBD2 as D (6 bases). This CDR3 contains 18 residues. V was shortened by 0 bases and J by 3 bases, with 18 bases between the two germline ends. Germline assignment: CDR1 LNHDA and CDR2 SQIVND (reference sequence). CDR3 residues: CASSIDGSSGNSKNIQYF. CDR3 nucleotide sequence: TGTGCCAGTAGTATAGACGGGAGTTCCGGGAATAGCAAAAACATTCAGTACTTC.